The rows below give T cell receptor beta chains drawn from one sample of a study of cytomegalovirus exposure and HLA in healthy donors. Profiling relied on immunoSEQ multiplex PCR, and the TCRdb table lists in-frame clones only, not all of them. The table lists approximately 130,000 clones, roughly 80% of them singletons. Sequencing was carried out using PBMCs. The source is a boy aged 5-17 years in good health and CMV-seronegative. Each CDR3 is given with its conserved first and last residue.

TRBV2	TRBJ1-1	CASSEPGPMNTEAFF
TRBV6-5	TRBJ2-5	CASSSTSGTRVTQYF
TRBV30	TRBJ2-1	CAWSEESNEQFF
TRBV5-5	TRBJ2-7	CASSTSGLAYEQYF
TRBV6-5	TRBJ2-2	CASSYVGHSNTGELFF
TRBV30	TRBJ2-1	CAWKSTWAYNEQFF
TRBV2	TRBJ2-7	CASSDGQGAGEQYF
TRBV5-5	TRBJ1-1	CASSKTGFTEAFF
TRBV19	TRBJ2-2	CASRQSNTGELFF
TRBV9	TRBJ1-2	CASSPPRWDRGEGYTF
TRBV30	TRBJ1-2	CAWRTANYGYTF
TRBV11-2	TRBJ1-2	CASSLGGARDNYGYTF
TRBV19	TRBJ2-2	CASRRTLGGSGTGELFF
TRBV10-3	TRBJ1-5	CAISESRGYNQPQHF
TRBV27	TRBJ1-1	CASSPRTGSTEAFF
TRBV27	TRBJ1-2	CASSPGTGNYGYTF
TRBV28	TRBJ2-6	CAERGNGANVLTF
TRBV29-1	TRBJ1-1	CSVEEGVARSEAFF
TRBV4-3	TRBJ2-7	CASSQDRRGAYEQYF
TRBV7-2	TRBJ2-3	CASSLEPRSTDTQYF
TRBV30	TRBJ1-5	CAWNSRGGNQPQHF
TRBV29-1	TRBJ1-1	CSVDKGQKVRNTEAFF
TRBV6-1	TRBJ1-5	CASSGTASNQPQHF
TRBV18	TRBJ2-3	CASSPLSGTGTDTQYF
TRBV18	TRBJ1-1	CASSPQGQTNTEAFF
TRBV27	TRBJ2-3	CASSPLWRDRTDTQYF
TRBV11-3	TRBJ2-7	CASSLSRDREGYEQYF
TRBV5-1	TRBJ2-7	CASSLGVGPGSYEQYF
TRBV11-2	TRBJ2-7	CASSIEILSYEQYF
TRBV5-4	TRBJ1-2	CASSSGKGYTF
TRBV30	TRBJ1-1	CAWSRTGGHTEAFF
TRBV11-1	TRBJ2-5	CASSQGSGSVETQYF
TRBV2	TRBJ1-5	CASSAITSGQPQHF
TRBV5-1	TRBJ1-1	CASSEPGDTEAFF
TRBV30	TRBJ2-1	CAWSVRRAGDNEQFF
TRBV6-5	TRBJ1-1	CASSFRNTEAFF
TRBV4-3	TRBJ2-7	CASSRRLSVDEQYF
TRBV5-8	TRBJ2-5	CASSPTGTSGRVGETQYF
TRBV5-5	TRBJ2-5	CASSWAGRPQETQYF
TRBV13	TRBJ2-3	CASSLGRGGVGTDTQYF
TRBV11-2	TRBJ2-5	CASSFGTSGTLQETQYF
TRBV6-6	TRBJ1-2	CASSATGTGFGYTF
TRBV4-1	TRBJ2-5	CASSQERTSGKPLQETQYF